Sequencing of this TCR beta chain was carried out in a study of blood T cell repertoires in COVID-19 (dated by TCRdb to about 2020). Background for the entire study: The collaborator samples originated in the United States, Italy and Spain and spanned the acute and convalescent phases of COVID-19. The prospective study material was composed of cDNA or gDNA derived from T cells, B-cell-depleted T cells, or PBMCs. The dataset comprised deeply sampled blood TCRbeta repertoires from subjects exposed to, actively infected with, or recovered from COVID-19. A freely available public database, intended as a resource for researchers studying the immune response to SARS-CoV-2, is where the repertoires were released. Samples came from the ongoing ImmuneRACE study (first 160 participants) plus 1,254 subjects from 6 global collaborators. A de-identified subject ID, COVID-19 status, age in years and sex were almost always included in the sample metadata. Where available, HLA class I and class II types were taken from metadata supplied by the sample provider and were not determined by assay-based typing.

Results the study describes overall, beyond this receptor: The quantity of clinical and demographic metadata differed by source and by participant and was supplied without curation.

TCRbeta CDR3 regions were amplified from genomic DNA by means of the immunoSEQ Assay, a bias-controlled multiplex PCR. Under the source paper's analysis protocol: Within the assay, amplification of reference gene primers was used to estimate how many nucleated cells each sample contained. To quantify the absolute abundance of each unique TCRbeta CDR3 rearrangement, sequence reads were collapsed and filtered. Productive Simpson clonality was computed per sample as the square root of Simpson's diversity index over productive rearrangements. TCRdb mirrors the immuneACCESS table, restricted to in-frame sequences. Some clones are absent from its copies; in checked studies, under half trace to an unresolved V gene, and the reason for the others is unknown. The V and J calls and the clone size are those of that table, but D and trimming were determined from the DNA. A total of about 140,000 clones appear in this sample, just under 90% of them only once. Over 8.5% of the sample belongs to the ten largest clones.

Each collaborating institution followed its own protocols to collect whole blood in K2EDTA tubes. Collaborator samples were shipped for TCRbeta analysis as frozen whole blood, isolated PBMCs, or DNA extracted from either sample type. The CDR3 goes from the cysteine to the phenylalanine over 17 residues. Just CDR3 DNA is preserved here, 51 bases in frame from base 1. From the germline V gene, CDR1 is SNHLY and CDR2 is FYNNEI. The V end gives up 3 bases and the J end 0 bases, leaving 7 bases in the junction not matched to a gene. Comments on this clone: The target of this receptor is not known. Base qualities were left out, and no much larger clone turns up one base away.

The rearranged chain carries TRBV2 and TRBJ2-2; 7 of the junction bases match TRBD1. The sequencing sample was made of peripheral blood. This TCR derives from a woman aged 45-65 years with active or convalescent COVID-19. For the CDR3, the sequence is CASSDALQGTNTGELFF. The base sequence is TGTGCCAGCAGTGATGCCCTACAGGGGACGAACACCGGGGAGCTGTTTTTT.